Following are 20 T cell receptor beta chains from one sample sequenced in a study of shared clonotypes between healthy human individuals. CD8 cells classed as naive were CD45RO-negative and positively selected for CCR7, excluding terminally differentiated effector memory CD45RA+ cells. Repertoires were generated with immunoSEQ multiplex PCR, while TCRdb's copy carries only in-frame clones and drops some. The profile shows about 2.1 million clones, 85% to 95% of them singletons. The specimen sequenced was naive CD8+ T cells from PBMCs. The receptors come from a man aged 18 to 29 in good health. Some clones in this sample may be carry-over from other donors' samples.

This clone was counted once. The chain carries TRBV27 and TRBJ2-3, with a tentative D call TRBD2 (7 bases). Germline V gene lookup returns CDR1 MNHEY and CDR2 SMNVEV (reference sequence). The V and J ends lost 3 bases and 3 bases respectively, with 13 bases between them. This CDR3 is built from 15 residues. The CDR3 here is CASSLWGRGTDTQYF. CDR3 DNA: TGTGCCAGCAGTTTGTGGGGGCGGGGGACAGATACGCAGTATTTT.

This chain connects TRBV7-8 to TRBJ2-3; D remains unclear. Per the germline V gene, CDR1 is SGHVS and CDR2 is FQNEAQ. This CDR3 spans 15 amino acids. Trimming removed 0 bases from V and 0 bases from J, with 7 bases in between. The CDR3 DNA follows: TGTGCCAGCAGCTTAGCCTCAAGGAGCACAGATACGCAGTATTTT. Translation gives CASSLASRSTDTQYF.

The chain has TRBV19 and TRBJ2-3; no definite D call. With 7 bases removed from V and 3 bases from J, the gap between germline ends came to 11 bases. Per the germline V gene, CDR1 is LNHDA and CDR2 is SQIVND (reference sequence). The CDR3 totals 13 residues. As DNA, the CDR3 is TGTGCCAGTAAAAGGTCCGGAACAGATACGCAGTATTTT. Its translation: CASKRSGTDTQYF.

This CDR3 is CSAHDRYGYTF. The CDR3 region has the DNA TGCAGTGCTCACGATAGATATGGCTACACCTTC. The gene calls are TRBV20-1 and TRBJ1-2, with D uncertain. With 5 bases removed from V and 5 bases from J, the gap between germline ends came to 9 bases. The CDR3 length is 11 residues. The germline V gene has CDR1 DFQATT and CDR2 SNEGSKA (reference sequence).

The chain carries TRBV7-6 and TRBJ1-5, with 7 bases that match TRBD1. V gave up 5 bases and J gave up 0 bases; unmatched junction bases: 7. This CDR3 region has 16 residues. Germline loops: CDR1 SGHVS, CDR2 FNYEAQ. Here the CDR3 DNA reads TGTGCCAGCAGCAGTACCGGGACAGCTAGCAATCAGCCCCAGCATTTT. Translation gives CASSSTGTASNQPQHF. Supplemented by reference TRBV7-6 and TRBJ1-5, the full variable domain reads GAGVSQSPRYKVTKRGQDVALRCDPISGHVSLYWYRQALGQGPEFLTYFNYEAQQDKSGLPNDRFSAERPEGSISTLTIQRTEQRDSAMYRCASSSTGTASNQPQHFGDGTRLSIL.

Comment on this clone: The sample holds other DNA sequences that translate to the same CDR3. The chain has TRBV27 and TRBJ2-7; unclear D gene. The CDR3 is made up of 14 amino acids. Trimming took off 0 bases at V and 0 bases at J, with 6 bases between the two ends. Per germline, CDR1 MNHEY and CDR2 SMNVEV (reference sequence). CDR3 loop: CASSLSRISYEQYF. The CDR3 nucleotides read TGTGCCAGCAGTTTATCGCGGATCTCCTACGAGCAGTACTTC.

The V gene is TRBV19, the J gene TRBJ1-1; D not certain. The CDR3 has 14 amino acids. Trimming removed 5 bases at V and 3 bases at J, with 13 bases between. CDR1 and CDR2 (germline): LNHDA, SQIVND (reference sequence). The CDR3: CASSVTRKDTEAFF. The CDR3, as DNA: TGTGCCAGTAGTGTCACTCGGAAGGACACTGAAGCTTTCTTT. Full variable domain (outside the CDR3, taken from reference TRBV19 and TRBJ1-1): DGGITQSPKYLFRKEGQNVTLSCEQNLNHDAMYWYRQDPGQGLRLIYYSQIVNDFQKGDIAEGYSVSREKKESFPLTVTSAQKNPTAFYLCASSVTRKDTEAFFGQGTRLTVV.

This chain uses TRBV28 with TRBJ2-1, with D possibly TRBD2 on 5 matching bases. V was cut by 3 bases and J by 9 bases, with 15 bases left in between. The CDR3 is made up of 14 amino acids. Germline V gives CDR1 MDHEN, CDR2 SYDVKM. The CDR3 is CASSFRGVVGEQFF. The CDR3 region has the DNA TGTGCCAGCAGTTTCCGGGGAGTGGTGGGTGAGCAGTTCTTC.

The chain is built from TRBV6-4 and TRBJ2-1; TRBD2 aligns across 7 bases. V lost 6 bases to trimming and J lost 0 bases; unmatched junction nucleotides: 8. The CDR3 has 16 amino acids. The germline CDR1 and CDR2 sequences are MRHNA and SNTAGT. The CDR3 sequence is CASSELAQSSYNEQFF. The CDR3 DNA reads as TGTGCCAGCAGCGAACTAGCGCAGAGCTCCTACAATGAGCAGTTCTTC.

This chain links TRBV30 with TRBJ2-3, with TRBD2 matching 8 bases. The CDR3 is 15 amino acids. The J segment lost 2 bases and the V segment lost 2 bases, leaving 6 bases of the junction unmatched. Germline V lookup: CDR1 GTSNPN, CDR2 SVGIG (reference sequence). The CDR3 here is CAWSSSGSYTDTQYF. CDR3 bases: TGTGCCTGGAGTTCGAGCGGGAGCTACACAGATACGCAGTATTTT.

The chain uses TRBV28 and TRBJ2-5; D might be TRBD2 (6 bases). CDR1 is MDHEN, CDR2 SYDVKM, per germline. Trimming shortened V by 6 bases and J by 4 bases, and 15 bases separated the two germline ends. This CDR3 region has 14 residues. CDR3 residues: CASSLQEGPETQYF. The CDR3 region has the DNA TGTGCCAGCAGCCTACAGGAGGGCCCAGAGACCCAGTACTTC.

A single count supports this clone. This chain uses TRBV6-6 with TRBJ1-2; possible D gene TRBD1, 5 bases. The V end was cut by 5 bases, the J end by 6 bases, with 22 bases between. The CDR3 has 16 residues. Germline V gives CDR1 MNHNY, CDR2 SVGAGI (reference sequence). In DNA, the CDR3 is TGTGCCAGCAGTCCTCGGGGGGGTCCTCTACGGGATGGCTACACCTTC. Its translation is CASSPRGGPLRDGYTF.

CDR3 nucleotides: TGTGCCAGCAGCCAGGGGGACTTCTTTTCCTACGAGCAGTACTTC. Encoded protein: CASSQGDFFSYEQYF. The V call is TRBV7-8, the J call TRBJ2-7; the D gene is possibly TRBD1 (7 bases). V shed 5 bases and J shed 1 base, with 15 bases lying between them. The CDR3 sequence is 15 residues long. CDR1 and CDR2 (germline): SGHVS, FQNEAQ.

V is TRBV6-1 and J is TRBJ2-7; 9 bases are shared with TRBD2. The CDR3 totals 17 residues. Germline CDR1 is MNHNS and CDR2 is SASEGT. V lost 3 bases, J lost 1 base, and 10 bases stayed unmatched. This CDR3 reads CASSEGREGPLSYEQYF. For the CDR3, the DNA is TGTGCCAGCAGTGAGGGGCGGGAGGGCCCTCTTTCCTACGAGCAGTACTTC.

This chain uses TRBV11-2 with TRBJ2-1, with 9 bases identical to TRBD2. Trimming took 2 bases from V and 7 from J; bases not matched to a gene: 6. CDR1 and CDR2 from the germline V gene are SGHAT and FQNNGV. CDR3 length: 15 amino acids. In DNA, the CDR3 is TGTGCCAGCAGCTTATTAACTAGCGGGCCTAATGAGCAGTTCTTC. This codes for CASSLLTSGPNEQFF.

This clone was detected once. Distinct nucleotide sequences in the sample also encode this CDR3. This chain joins TRBV5-1 and TRBJ1-1; 9 bases map to TRBD1. The CDR3 extends over 14 amino acids. In germline, CDR1 is SGHRS, CDR2 YFSETQ. Trimming removed 4 bases from V and 2 bases from J; junction bases left unmatched: 3. CDR3 DNA sequence: TGCGCCAGCAGCCCGGGACAGGGAAACACTGAAGCTTTCTTT. Residues: CASSPGQGNTEAFF.

The V and J genes are TRBV9 and TRBJ2-1, with 9 bases aligning to TRBD2. The CDR3 sequence is 17 residues long. Unmatched junction bases numbered 17, after V lost 3 bases and J lost 10 bases. Germline CDR1 is SGDLS and CDR2 is YYNGEE. In nucleotides, the CDR3 is TGTGCCAGCAGCGGTGGACCGGGACTAGCCTCCTTTGAGGAGCAGTTCTTC. This encodes CASSGGPGLASFEEQFF. Full variable domain (missing parts from reference TRBV9 and TRBJ2-1): DSGVTQTPKHLITATGQRVTLRCSPRSGDLSVYWYQQSLDQGLQFLIQYYNGEERAKGNILERFSAQQFPDLHSELNLSSLELGDSALYFCASSGGPGLASFEEQFFGPGTRLTVL.

This chain links TRBV5-8 with TRBJ1-2; D is ambiguous. Deletions cut 0 bases from V and 6 bases from J, with 6 bases between. Germline V gene sequence: CDR1 SGHTS, CDR2 YDEGEE. The CDR3 covers 12 residues. This chain's CDR3 is CASSLEPDGYTF. The CDR3 DNA reads TGTGCCAGCAGCTTGGAACCAGATGGCTACACCTTC.

This chain joins TRBV19 and TRBJ2-5; D remains unclear. Trimming removed 3 bases from V and 2 bases from J, with 7 bases in between. The CDR3 covers 13 residues. Germline-derived CDR1 and CDR2 are LNHDA and SQIVND (reference sequence). The CDR3 is CASSISAQETQYF. The CDR3, as DNA: TGTGCCAGTAGTATTTCGGCTCAAGAGACCCAGTACTTC. Together with reference TRBV19 and TRBJ2-5, the CDR3 gives the full variable domain: DGGITQSPKYLFRKEGQNVTLSCEQNLNHDAMYWYRQDPGQGLRLIYYSQIVNDFQKGDIAEGYSVSREKKESFPLTVTSAQKNPTAFYLCASSISAQETQYFGPGTRLLVL.

Notes on this clone: Other DNA sequences within the sample encode an identical CDR3. The gene calls are TRBV27 and TRBJ2-2; D ambiguous. CDR3 length: 11 residues. CDR1 and CDR2 from the germline V gene are MNHEY and SMNVEV (reference sequence). Trimming removed 3 bases from V and 8 bases from J, with 4 bases in between. The CDR3 coding sequence is TGTGCCAGCAGTTTTTTTGGGGAGCTGTTTTTT. This gives the protein CASSFFGELFF.